Listed here is a single T cell receptor (beta chain). Germline V gene lookup returns CDR1 SGHTA and CDR2 FQGNSA. Trimming took 6 bases from V and 5 from J; bases not matched to a gene: 7. This CDR3 is 13 amino acids long. These data come from a study of blood T cell repertoires in COVID-19. The overall study: From the United States, Italy and Spain came samples of acute and convalescent COVID-19.

TCRdb's table, derived via immunoSEQ multiplex PCR, lists solely in-frame clones and lacks some. The data contain fewer than 200,000 clones, 70% to 85% of them singletons. The source is a woman aged 80 or older with acute or convalescent COVID-19. Sequenced input: peripheral blood. The chain links TRBV7-2 to TRBJ2-7; 7 bases map to TRBD1. The CDR3 DNA reads TGTGCCAGCAGTATTTACAGGGGCAACGAGCAGTACTTC. Protein product: CASSIYRGNEQYF.